Below are 16 T cell receptor beta chains sequenced from a single sample in a study of cytomegalovirus exposure and HLA in healthy donors. This PCR relied on a set of 60 Vbeta primers and 13 Jbeta primers. The data were produced by immunoSEQ multiplex PCR, yet TCRdb's version contains in-frame clones alone and is incomplete. The sample has 200,000 to 250,000 clones; 82% are singletons. What was sequenced was PBMCs. The receptors shown here come from a woman between 40 and 50 years old in good health and CMV-seropositive.

In DNA, the CDR3 is TGTGCCAGCAGCTCGAGAGGACTACAAGAGACCCAGTACTTC. Translation: CASSSRGLQETQYF. V and J are TRBV7-8 and TRBJ2-5, with a weak D call TRBD2 (6 bases). V lost 4 bases to trimming and J lost 2 bases, with 11 bases between them. This CDR3 comprises 14 residues. The germline gives CDR1 SGHVS, CDR2 FQNEAQ.

This chain connects TRBV5-8 to TRBJ1-2; the match to TRBD1 covers 8 bases. The germline V gene has CDR1 SGHTS and CDR2 YDEGEE. This CDR3 is built from 13 residues. V lost 4 bases, J lost 4 bases, and 3 bases stayed unmatched. The chain's CDR3 is CASSAGGPYGYTF. The CDR3 DNA is TGTGCCAGCAGCGCAGGGGGCCCCTATGGCTACACCTTC.

This chain joins TRBV7-3 and TRBJ2-1; D not certain. V gave up 1 base and J gave up 7 bases, with 11 bases separating them. The CDR3 contains 14 residues. Germline V gene data show CDR1 as SGHTA and CDR2 as FQGTGA. In DNA form, the CDR3 reads TGTGCCAGCAGCTTAAATTTAGCCGGGAATGAGCAGTTCTTC. Protein sequence: CASSLNLAGNEQFF.

The gene calls are TRBV6-5 and TRBJ1-1; weak D call: TRBD1 (5 bases). Between the trimmed V and J ends, which lost 5 bases and 6 bases, there was a span of 10 bases. CDR3 length: 12 amino acids. Germline V gene lookup returns CDR1 MNHEY and CDR2 SVGAGI. In DNA form, the CDR3 reads TGTGCCAGCAGTCGGGGGACCCCTGAAGCTTTCTTT. Translated, it gives CASSRGTPEAFF.

V gene TRBV4-3 combines with J gene TRBJ2-5, with a tentative D call TRBD1 (7 bases). Germline CDR1 reads LGHNA; CDR2 reads YSLEER. The CDR3 contains 16 residues. Trimming took off 0 bases at V and 2 bases at J, with 13 bases between the two ends. CDR3 in amino acids: CASSQEGGGEQETQYF. CDR3 DNA: TGCGCCAGCAGCCAAGAAGGGGGCGGGGAACAAGAGACCCAGTACTTC.

This clone is a singleton in its sample. The gene calls are TRBV11-3 and TRBJ2-3; 11 bases are shared with TRBD2. The length of the CDR3 is 16 residues. Germline lookup yields CDR1 SGHNT and CDR2 YENEEA. The ends lost 5 bases at V and 3 bases at J; junction bases unmatched: 7. CDR3 amino acids: CASSPGTSGRTDTQYF. CDR3 bases: TGTGCCAGCAGCCCCGGGACTAGCGGTCGGACAGATACGCAGTATTTT.

This clone was observed once. The chain combines TRBV2 with TRBJ2-3; 7 positions match TRBD1. V shed 10 bases, J shed 0 bases, and the junction held 4 bases outside the gene matches. The CDR3 is 13 residues long. CDR1 is SNHLY and CDR2 is FYNNEI in the germline V gene. In DNA form, the CDR3 reads TGTGCCACAAACAGGGGTAGCACAGATACGCAGTATTTT. It codes for CATNRGSTDTQYF.

The chain recombines TRBV6-7 with TRBJ2-4, with 7 bases aligning to TRBD1. TRBV6-7 qualifies as an ORF whose function is uncertain. The ends lost 0 bases at V and 0 bases at J; junction bases unmatched: 17. CDR3 length: 21 residues. CDR3 region: CASSYSDGGRGNFLAKNIQYF. The CDR3 nucleotides are TGTGCCAGCAGTTACTCGGATGGTGGCAGGGGGAATTTTTTAGCCAAAAACATTCAGTACTTC.

The chain employs TRBV6-4 and TRBJ2-2, with TRBD1 identical over 9 bases. From germline, CDR1 is MRHNA and CDR2 SNTAGT. Unmatched junction bases numbered 2, after V lost 6 bases and J lost 6 bases. The CDR3 is made up of 13 amino acids. This chain's CDR3 is CASSRDRAGELFF. The CDR3, as DNA: TGTGCCAGCAGCCGGGACAGGGCCGGGGAGCTGTTTTTT.

This chain joins TRBV30 and TRBJ2-6, with D hard to call. The CDR3 extends over 14 amino acids. The germline CDR1 and CDR2 sequences are GTSNPN and SVGIG (reference sequence). V lost 2 bases to trimming and J lost 6 bases, with 11 bases between them. CDR3 region: CAWSPGFEANVLTF. In DNA, the CDR3 is TGTGCCTGGAGTCCCGGGTTCGAGGCCAACGTCCTGACTTTC.

J is TRBJ2-1 and V is TRBV2; perhaps TRBD1 as D (6 bases). The CDR3 spans 16 residues. With 4 bases removed from V and 1 base from J, the gap between germline ends came to 14 bases. Per germline, CDR1 SNHLY and CDR2 FYNNEI. CDR3 bases: TGTGCCAGCAGTGGTAGACAGGTGAGGTCCTACAATGAGCAGTTCTTC. As protein: CASSGRQVRSYNEQFF.

The rearrangement joins TRBV5-4 to TRBJ2-1, with a weak D call TRBD2 (6 bases). Germline V gene data show CDR1 as SGHNT and CDR2 as YYREEE (reference sequence). This CDR3 has 14 amino acids. Trimming shortened V by 2 bases and J by 4 bases, and 10 bases separated the two germline ends. The CDR3: CASSFGGGYNEQFF. The DNA of the CDR3 is TGTGCCAGCAGCTTCGGCGGAGGGTACAATGAGCAGTTCTTC.

CDR3 sequence (DNA): TGTGCCAGTAGTTCCCCCGGGACAGGAGCCATGAACACTGAAGCTTTCTTT. Amino acids: CASSSPGTGAMNTEAFF. The chain joins TRBV19 to TRBJ1-1, with TRBD1 identical over 8 bases. The CDR3 consists of 17 residues. V gave up 5 bases and J gave up 0 bases; unmatched junction bases: 11. Per the germline V gene, CDR1 is LNHDA and CDR2 is SQIVND (reference sequence).

This chain uses TRBV25-1 with TRBJ1-5; 8 nucleotides match TRBD1. CDR1 is MGHDK, CDR2 SYGVNS, per germline. The CDR3 extends over 14 amino acids. V lost 5 bases and J lost 7; bases outside the gene matches: 7. The CDR3 region has the DNA TGTGCCAGCAGTTCGACAGGGGAGGGACAGCCCCAGCATTTT. Translating it yields CASSSTGEGQPQHF.

V gene TRBV30 combines with J gene TRBJ2-1; tentative D call: TRBD1 (6 bases). Trimming pared 3 bases from V and 0 bases from J, leaving 12 bases between. This CDR3 comprises 15 residues. CDR1 and CDR2 (germline): GTSNPN, SVGIG (reference sequence). This CDR3 is CAWSTSGASYNEQFF. DNA of the CDR3: TGTGCCTGGAGCACCTCAGGGGCCTCCTACAATGAGCAGTTCTTC.

The count of this clone is one. The gene calls are TRBV5-1 and TRBJ2-7, with TRBD1 as a possible D gene (6 bases). CDR1 is SGHRS and CDR2 is YFSETQ in the germline V gene. V was cut by 0 bases and J by 4 bases, with 17 bases left in between. This CDR3 comprises 16 residues. Here the CDR3 reads CASSLATGLGMYEQYF. The CDR3 DNA follows: TGCGCCAGCAGCTTGGCCACAGGGCTTGGGATGTACGAGCAGTACTTC.